This T cell receptor (beta chain) was captured in a study of T cell repertoires in cytomegalovirus infection. TCRdb re-derived calls from the reads in MiXCR, one entry per CDR3 protein. The sample includes roughly 300,000 distinct CDR3 sequences, roughly 25% of them seen just once. This CDR3 region has 15 residues. Germline loops: CDR1 MDHEN, CDR2 SYDVKM. The V and J ends lost 4 bases and 3 bases respectively, with 15 bases between them. Sequenced material: PBMCs. This chain uses TRBV28 with TRBJ1-2; maybe TRBD1 (5 bases). The sequence was collected from a human donor in good health (CMV status not recorded). Some clones in this sample may be carry-over from other donors' samples. The CDR3 nucleotides are TGTGCCAGCAGTTCCCCAGCAGGGAGATACTATGGCTACACCTTC. This sequence encodes CASSSPAGRYYGYTF.